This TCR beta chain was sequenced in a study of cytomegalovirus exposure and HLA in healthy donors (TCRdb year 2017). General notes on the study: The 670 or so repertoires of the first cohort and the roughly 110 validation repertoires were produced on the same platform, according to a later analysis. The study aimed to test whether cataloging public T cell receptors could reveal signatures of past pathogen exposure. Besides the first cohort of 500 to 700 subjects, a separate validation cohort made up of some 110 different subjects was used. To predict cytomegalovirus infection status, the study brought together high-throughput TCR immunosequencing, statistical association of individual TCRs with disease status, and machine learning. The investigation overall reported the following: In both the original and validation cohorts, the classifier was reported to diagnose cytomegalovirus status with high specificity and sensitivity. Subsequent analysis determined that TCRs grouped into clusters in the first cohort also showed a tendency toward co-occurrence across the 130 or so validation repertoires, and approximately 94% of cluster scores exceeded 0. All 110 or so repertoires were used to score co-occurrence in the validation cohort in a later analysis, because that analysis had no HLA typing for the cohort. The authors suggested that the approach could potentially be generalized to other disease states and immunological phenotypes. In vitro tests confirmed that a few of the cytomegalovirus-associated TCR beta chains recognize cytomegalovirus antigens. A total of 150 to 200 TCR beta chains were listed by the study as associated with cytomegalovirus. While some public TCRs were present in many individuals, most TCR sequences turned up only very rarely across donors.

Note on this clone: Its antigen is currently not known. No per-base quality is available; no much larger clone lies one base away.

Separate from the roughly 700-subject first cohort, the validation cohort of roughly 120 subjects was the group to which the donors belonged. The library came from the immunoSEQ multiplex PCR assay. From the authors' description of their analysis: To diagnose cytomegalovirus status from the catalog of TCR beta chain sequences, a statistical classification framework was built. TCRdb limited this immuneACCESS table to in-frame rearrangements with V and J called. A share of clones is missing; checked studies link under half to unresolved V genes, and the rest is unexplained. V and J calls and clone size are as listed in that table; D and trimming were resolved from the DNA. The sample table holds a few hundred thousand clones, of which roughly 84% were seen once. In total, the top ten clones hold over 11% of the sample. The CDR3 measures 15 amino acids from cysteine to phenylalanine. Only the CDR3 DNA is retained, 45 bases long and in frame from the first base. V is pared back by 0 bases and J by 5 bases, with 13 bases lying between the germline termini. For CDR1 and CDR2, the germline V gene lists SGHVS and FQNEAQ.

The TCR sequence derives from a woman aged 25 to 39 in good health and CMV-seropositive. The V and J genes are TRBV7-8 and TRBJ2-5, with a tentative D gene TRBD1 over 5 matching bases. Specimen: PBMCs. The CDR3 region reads CASSLAPGREETQYF. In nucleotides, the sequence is TGTGCCAGCAGCTTAGCACCAGGGCGTGAGGAGACCCAGTACTTC.